The T cell receptor beta chain described here comes from a study of cytomegalovirus exposure and HLA in healthy donors. Study information: T cells numbering about 179 million yielded fewer than 140 million unique TCR beta sequences in an earlier analysis. The study, taken as a whole, reports: Of the V segments, some could not be distinguished, including TRBV6-2 and TRBV6-3, and were excluded. Earlier analysis found most TCR beta V segments productive about 87% or about 30% of the time.

The trim removed 0 bases at V and 1 base at J, leaving 3 bases unmatched. Germline lookup yields CDR1 MNHNY and CDR2 SVGAGI (reference sequence). CDR3 length equals 16 residues. Concerning this clone itself: No antigen is known for it.

A multiplex PCR was run with 60 Vbeta primers and 13 Jbeta primers. This table comes from immunoSEQ multiplex PCR, and its TCRdb copy is limited to in-frame clones, with some not included. This sample yields approximately 150,000 clones, of which roughly 70% are seen a single time; 2.8% belongs to the top ten. This rearrangement joins TRBV6-6 to TRBJ2-1, with 7 bases matching TRBD2. This sequence was found in a woman aged 30 to 39 in good health and CMV-seronegative. The sample comprised PBMCs. This chain's CDR3 is CASSYSGRGSYNEQFF. CDR3 nucleotides: TGTGCCAGCAGTTACTCGGGGCGGGGGTCCTACAATGAGCAGTTCTTC.